Listed below are T cell receptor beta chains from one sample, sequenced in a study of beta chain features in type 1 diabetes. Assay: immunoSEQ multiplex PCR; the TCRdb copy retains only in-frame clones and omits some. The sample yields about 360,000 clones, 10% to 15% seen once. The sequenced sample consisted of naive CD4+ T cells from blood. Source of these receptors: a young man in good health. Both conserved end residues are trimmed from each CDR3.

>TRBJ2-1|TRBV7-2
ASSLRSGNNEQF
>TRBJ1-2|TRBV7-9
ASSLSTGVGYGYT
>TRBJ2-3|TRBV7-2
ASSWTSGGGSDTQY
>-|TRBV30
AWIPKRYEQY
>TRBJ2-5|TRBV5-1
ASSLTTTQETQY
>TRBJ2-5|TRBV4-3
ASSQDWAVGAGTQY
>TRBJ2-7|TRBV27
ASSLEGAPFSYEQY
>TRBJ1-4|TRBV5-5
ASSLVSGGNEKLF
>TRBJ2-5|TRBV19
ASSILAASGRRETQY
>TRBJ1-1|TRBV30
AWSGHNTEAF
>TRBJ2-1|TRBV11-3
ASSIGTSSMNEQF
>TRBJ1-2|TRBV4-2
ASSQVTGQGYGYT
>TRBJ2-3|TRBV27
ATRSGGAANTQY
>TRBJ2-5|TRBV5-1
ASSLHGVRGETQY
>TRBJ2-3|TRBV29-1
SVEEWETSGTQAQY
>TRBJ2-3|TRBV7-2
ASSYAGQTITDTQY
>TRBJ2-3|TRBV19
ASEVGGTDTQY
>TRBJ2-7|TRBV19
ASSMTVTYEQY
>TRBJ2-3|TRBV20-1
SARADTQY
>TRBJ2-7|TRBV6-5
ASSESFRSYEQY
>TRBJ2-7|TRBV28
ASSLGDRTTYEQY
>TRBJ1-1|TRBV29-1
SGGERGTEAF
>TRBJ1-2|TRBV30
AWSVSFGRVHGYT
>TRBJ1-5|TRBV7-9
ASSSGQGIQPQH
>TRBJ1-2|TRBV7-6
ASSLVGIADGYT
>TRBJ2-5|TRBV4-1
ASSQSSGGYQETQY
>TRBJ2-3|TRBV5-6
ASSLGGGSTWDTQY
>TRBJ2-1|TRBV29-1
SVAGLAGANEQF
>TRBJ1-2|TRBV18
ASYYGGASYGYT
>TRBJ2-2|TRBV5-4
ASSLRREDGELF
>TRBJ1-1|TRBV13
ASSARQGNTEAF
>TRBJ2-1|TRBV19
ASRTGAAYNEQF
>TRBJ2-3|TRBV21-1
ASSKSSNLAGGRTDTQY
>TRBJ1-1|TRBV29-1
SVDAGRNEAF
>TRBJ2-7|TRBV6-1
ASRTWTSGSYEQY
>TRBJ2-4|TRBV28
ASSPGSGGLAKNIQY
>TRBJ2-3|TRBV29-1
SVEGLAGGPDTQY
>TRBJ2-7|TRBV28
ASSSRQGVPYEQY
>TRBJ2-1|TRBV28
ASSLASSYNEQF
>TRBJ2-1|TRBV30
AWSVGGGGYNEQF
>TRBJ1-2|TRBV27
ASSSYRGFYGYT
>TRBJ1-1|TRBV29-1
SARTATRAF
>TRBJ2-7|TRBV18
ASSRLAGMDEQY
>TRBJ1-1|TRBV6-4
ASRETGANTEAF
>TRBJ2-2|TRBV19
ASSLRNTGELF
>TRBJ2-7|TRBV7-2
ASSPPRDKSYEQY
>TRBJ1-4|TRBV30
AWNSGQLETNEKLF
>TRBJ2-7|TRBV5-1
ASSLLAGGHEQY
>TRBJ2-5|TRBV29-1
SVRWTGGETQY
>TRBJ2-3|TRBV19
ASSKGQGVDTQY
>TRBJ2-7|TRBV7-9
ASSLGGSGSLNEQY
>TRBJ1-6|TRBV7-2
ASSLQGESPLH
>TRBJ2-1|TRBV7-8
ASSGLAGGIDEQF
>TRBJ1-5|TRBV19
ASNHRGQPQH
>TRBJ1-1|TRBV11-2
ASSSRTRQNTEAF